This note documents a single T cell receptor (beta chain) sequence. This record comes from a study of blood T cell repertoires in COVID-19. The CDR3 loop spans 14 amino acids. The germline V gene encodes CDR1 KGHSH and CDR2 LQKENI. V was clipped by 3 bases and J by 4 bases; unmatched bases: 4. Sequencing was performed with immunoSEQ multiplex PCR; in TCRdb, only in-frame clones are kept and a portion is missing. The table records roughly 90,000 clones, 75% to 90% of them present only once. The origin of this receptor is a human donor in a cohort sampled during active COVID-19. The sequencing input was peripheral blood. The rearrangement uses TRBV18 and TRBJ2-5; TRBD2 aligns across 8 bases. The CDR3 bases are TGTGCCAGCTCACCGAGCGGGAGACGAGAGACCCAGTACTTC. Its translation is CASSPSGRRETQYF.